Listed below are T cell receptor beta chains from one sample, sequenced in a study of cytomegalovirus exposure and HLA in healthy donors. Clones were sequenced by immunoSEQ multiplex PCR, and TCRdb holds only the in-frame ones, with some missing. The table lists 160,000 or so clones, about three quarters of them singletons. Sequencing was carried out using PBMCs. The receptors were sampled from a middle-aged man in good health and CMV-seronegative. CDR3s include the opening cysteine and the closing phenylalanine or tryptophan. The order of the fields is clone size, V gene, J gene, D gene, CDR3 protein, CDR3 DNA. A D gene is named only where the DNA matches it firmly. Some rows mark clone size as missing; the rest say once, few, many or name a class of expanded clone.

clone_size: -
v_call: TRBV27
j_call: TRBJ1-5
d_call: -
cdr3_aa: CASSSPRQPQHF
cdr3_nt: TGTGCCAGCAGTTCCCCCCGGCAGCCCCAGCATTTT

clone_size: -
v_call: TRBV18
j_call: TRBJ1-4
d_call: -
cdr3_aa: CASSDSHPDLNEKLFF
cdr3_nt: TGTGCCAGCTCTGACAGCCACCCGGACCTTAATGAAAAACTGTTTTTT

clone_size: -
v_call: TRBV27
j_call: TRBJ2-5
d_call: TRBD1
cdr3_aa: CASSLWDRRETQYF
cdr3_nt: TGTGCCAGCAGTTTATGGGACAGACGAGAGACCCAGTACTTC

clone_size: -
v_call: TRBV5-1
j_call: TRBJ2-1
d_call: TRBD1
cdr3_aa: CASSRDRGRTYNEQFF
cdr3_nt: TGCGCCAGCAGTCGCGACAGGGGGAGGACCTACAATGAGCAGTTCTTC

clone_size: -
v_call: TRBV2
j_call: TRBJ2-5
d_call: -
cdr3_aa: CASSEWASMYGRETQYF
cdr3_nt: TGTGCCAGCAGTGAATGGGCTAGCATGTACGGCAGAGAGACCCAGTACTTC

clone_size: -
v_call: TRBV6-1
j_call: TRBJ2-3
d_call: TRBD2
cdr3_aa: CASSDELGLAGGDTQYF
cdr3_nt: TGTGCCAGCAGTGATGAGCTCGGGCTAGCGGGAGGAGATACGCAGTATTTT

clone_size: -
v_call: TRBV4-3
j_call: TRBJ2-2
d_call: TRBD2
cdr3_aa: CASSQVVTSETGELFF
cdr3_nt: TGCGCCAGCAGCCAAGTGGTGACTAGCGAGACCGGGGAGCTGTTTTTT

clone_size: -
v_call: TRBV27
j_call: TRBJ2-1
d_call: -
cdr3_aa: CASSLQGNEQFF
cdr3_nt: TGTGCCAGCAGTTTACAGGGGAATGAGCAGTTCTTC

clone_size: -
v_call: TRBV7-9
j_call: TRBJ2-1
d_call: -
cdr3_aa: CAGRGSYNEQFF
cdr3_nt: TGTGCCGGCCGAGGTTCCTACAATGAGCAGTTCTTC

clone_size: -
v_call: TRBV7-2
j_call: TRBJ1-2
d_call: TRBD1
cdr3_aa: CASSLLLSKDRDHYGYTF
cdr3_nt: TGTGCCAGCAGCTTATTGTTGTCCAAGGACAGGGACCACTATGGCTACACCTTC

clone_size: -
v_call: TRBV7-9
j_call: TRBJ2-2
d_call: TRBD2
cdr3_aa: CASGTRLAGAVNTGELFF
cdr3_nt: TGTGCCAGCGGAACTCGGCTAGCGGGAGCCGTGAACACCGGGGAGCTGTTTTTT

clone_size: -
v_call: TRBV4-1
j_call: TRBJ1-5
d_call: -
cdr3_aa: CASSQERGSNSNQPQHF
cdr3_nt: TGCGCCAGCAGCCAAGAACGGGGTAGTAATAGCAATCAGCCCCAGCATTTT

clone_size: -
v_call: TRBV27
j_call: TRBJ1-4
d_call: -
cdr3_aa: CASSLKGTARQREKLFF
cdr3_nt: TGTGCCAGCAGTTTAAAGGGCACGGCCCGCCAGCGGGAAAAACTGTTTTTT

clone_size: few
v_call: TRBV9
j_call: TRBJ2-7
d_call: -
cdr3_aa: CASSVAGTWTYEQYF
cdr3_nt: TGTGCCAGCAGCGTAGCCGGGACATGGACCTACGAGCAGTACTTC

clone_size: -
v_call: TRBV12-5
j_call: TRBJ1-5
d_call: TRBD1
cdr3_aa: CASGSDRVDQPQHF
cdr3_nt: TGTGCTAGTGGTTCTGACAGGGTTGATCAGCCCCAGCATTTT

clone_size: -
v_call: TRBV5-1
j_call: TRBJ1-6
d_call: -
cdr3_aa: CASSSDTAGTLHF
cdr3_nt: TGCGCCAGCAGCTCGGACACCGCGGGAACCCTCCACTTT

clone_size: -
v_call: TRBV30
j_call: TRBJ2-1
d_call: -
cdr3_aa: CAWSSSGLYNEQFF
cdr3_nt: TGTGCCTGGAGTTCGAGCGGCTTATACAATGAGCAGTTCTTC

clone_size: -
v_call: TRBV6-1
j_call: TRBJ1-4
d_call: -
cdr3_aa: CASSEENREKLFF
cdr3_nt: TGTGCCAGCAGTGAAGAGAACCGGGAAAAACTGTTTTTT

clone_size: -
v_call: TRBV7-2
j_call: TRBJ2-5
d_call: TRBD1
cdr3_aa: CASSLMGQKETQYF
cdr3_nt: TGTGCCAGCAGCCTAATGGGACAGAAAGAGACCCAGTACTTC

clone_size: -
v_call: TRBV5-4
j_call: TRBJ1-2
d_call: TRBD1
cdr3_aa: CASSLPGGYGYTF
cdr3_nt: TGTGCCAGCAGCTTGCCAGGGGGCTATGGCTACACCTTC

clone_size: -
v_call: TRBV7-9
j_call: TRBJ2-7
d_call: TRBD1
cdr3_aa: CASSLLTGGGYEQYF
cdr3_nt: TGTGCCAGCAGCTTGCTAACAGGGGGCGGGTACGAGCAGTACTTC

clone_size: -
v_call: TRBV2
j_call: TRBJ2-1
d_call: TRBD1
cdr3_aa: CASVRTGLYNEQFF
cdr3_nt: TGTGCCAGCGTGAGGACAGGGCTCTACAATGAGCAGTTCTTC

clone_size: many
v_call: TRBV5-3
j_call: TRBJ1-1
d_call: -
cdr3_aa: CARSLDRPNTEAFF
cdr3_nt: TGTGCCAGAAGCCTTGACAGGCCGAACACTGAAGCTTTCTTT

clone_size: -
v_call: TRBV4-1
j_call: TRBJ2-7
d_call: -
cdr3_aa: CASSQDLVGLTYEQYF
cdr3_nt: TGCGCCAGCAGCCAAGACCTTGTGGGCTTAACCTACGAGCAGTACTTC

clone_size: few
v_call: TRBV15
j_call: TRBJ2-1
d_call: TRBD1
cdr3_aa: CAIPGTGNNEQFF
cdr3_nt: TGTGCCATCCCCGGGACAGGTAACAATGAGCAGTTCTTC

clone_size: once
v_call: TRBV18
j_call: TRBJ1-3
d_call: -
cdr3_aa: CASSPDRSSSGNTIYF
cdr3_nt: TGTGCCAGCTCACCGGACAGATCGAGTTCTGGAAACACCATATATTTT

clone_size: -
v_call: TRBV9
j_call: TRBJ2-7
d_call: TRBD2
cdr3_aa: CASSRQTASGFTYEQYF
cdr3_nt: TGTGCCAGCAGCCGACAAACGGCTAGCGGGTTTACCTACGAGCAGTACTTC

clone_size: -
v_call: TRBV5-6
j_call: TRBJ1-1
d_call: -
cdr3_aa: CASSLEGVAFF
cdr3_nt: TGTGCCAGCAGCTTGGAGGGGGTGGCTTTCTTT

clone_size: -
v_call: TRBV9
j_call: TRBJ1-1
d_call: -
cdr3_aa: CASSVLAGTEAFF
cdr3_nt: TGTGCCAGCAGCGTACTCGCGGGCACTGAAGCTTTCTTT

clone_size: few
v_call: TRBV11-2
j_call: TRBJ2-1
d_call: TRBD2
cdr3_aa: CASRRLAGSHEQFF
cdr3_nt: TGTGCCAGCAGGCGGCTAGCGGGATCCCATGAGCAGTTCTTC